This TCR beta chain was captured in a study of blood T cell repertoires in COVID-19. Study summary: Italy, Spain and the United States were the sources of the convalescent and acute COVID-19 samples. PBMCs, B-cell-depleted T cells, or T cells provided the cDNA or gDNA that made up the material.

This clone is a singleton in its sample. Authors' processing steps: Researchers report that nucleated cell counts were estimated from reference gene primer amplification. TCRdb's copy holds only in-frame clones and misses some; the assay was immunoSEQ multiplex PCR. V and J calls and clone size are as listed in that table; D and trimming were resolved from the DNA. Of roughly 380,000 clones listed, 75% to 90% are singletons. CDR3 length: 15 residues. Losses at the gene ends were 3 bases for V and 3 bases for J; bases not matched to a gene: 7. CDR1 and CDR2 from the germline V gene are DFQATT and SNEGSKA (reference sequence).

The receptor's source is a woman between 18 and 29 years old with acute or convalescent COVID-19. The gene calls are TRBV20-1 and TRBJ1-4, with 7 positions matching TRBD1. Sequenced: peripheral blood. CDR3 nucleotide sequence: TGCAGTGCTAGTCAGGGGGGTGAGGCTAATGAAAAACTGTTTTTT. Amino acid sequence: CSASQGGEANEKLFF.